The sample holds one count of the clone carrying this T cell receptor (beta chain). The antigen remains unidentified. The data derive from a study of OX40 agonist ivuxolimab in advanced cancers. Overall study context: Every 2 weeks, patients got intravenous ivuxolimab at one of six dose levels (0.01-10 mg/kg).

Findings and caveats of the study: In the 0.1-3.0 mg/kg groups, partial responders showed among the lowest expansion.

Libraries were prepared by immunoSEQ multiplex PCR; TCRdb keeps only in-frame clonotypes and omits some of them. Here the sample spans 45,000 to 50,000 clones, around 85% being singletons. The germline V gene encodes CDR1 SGHVS and CDR2 FNYEAQ. Trimming cost V 5 bases and J 1 base, with 14 bases left between them. The CDR3 length is 16 residues. This chain uses TRBV7-6 with TRBJ2-2; D gene uncertain. The sample consisted of CD4+ or CD8+ T cells sorted from blood, taken in a trial of the OX40 agonist ivuxolimab. This receptor was identified in an adult with an advanced solid tumor such as melanoma, head and neck, liver or kidney cancer. The chain's CDR3 is CASSPFGSRNTGELFF. DNA for the CDR3: TGTGCCAGCAGCCCCTTTGGGTCTCGGAACACCGGGGAGCTGTTTTTT.